A single sample is the source of the 29 T cell receptor beta chains below, sequenced in a study of blood T cell repertoires in COVID-19. Here immunoSEQ multiplex PCR was the method, and the copy in TCRdb shows in-frame clones only, minus some. The data contain 290,000 or so clones, around 90% of them singletons. Sequencing was carried out using peripheral blood. The receptors were gathered from a man in his 70s with acute or convalescent COVID-19.

V gene TRBV6-5 combines with J gene TRBJ1-2; no reliable D call. This CDR3 has 12 residues. CDR1 is MNHEY and CDR2 is SVGAGI in the germline V gene. The ends were cut back, 7 bases at V and 8 bases at J, with 14 bases in the middle. CDR3 sequence reads: CASIRGIRGYTF. In nucleotides, the CDR3 is TGTGCCAGCATACGGGGTATCCGGGGCTACACCTTC.

The chain joins TRBV28 to TRBJ2-2, with 9 bases that match TRBD1. CDR1 and CDR2 from the germline V gene are MDHEN and SYDVKM. The trim removed 4 bases at V and 8 bases at J, leaving 8 bases unmatched. The CDR3 covers 15 residues. Here the CDR3 reads CASSSQQGAGGELFF. The CDR3 DNA reads TGTGCCAGCAGTTCACAACAGGGGGCTGGGGGGGAGCTGTTTTTT.

The genes are TRBV5-3 and TRBJ2-1; TRBD1 matches 10 bases. TRBV5-3 is an ORF; its function is uncertain. With V trimmed by 1 base and J by 5 bases, 15 bases remained unmatched. The CDR3 contains 19 residues. CDR3 in DNA: TGTGCCAGAAGCTTGAGGAGTGACAGGGGGCGCGGTTGTAACAATGAGCAGTTCTTC. Translation: CARSLRSDRGRGCNNEQFF.

V and J are TRBV6-5 and TRBJ2-3; 9 bases line up with TRBD2. The trim removed 7 bases at V and 4 bases at J, leaving 6 bases unmatched. The CDR3 loop spans 14 amino acids. Germline CDR1 reads MNHEY; CDR2 reads SVGAGI. The CDR3 coding sequence is TGTGCCAGCACTACGACTAGCGGCCCAGATACGCAGTATTTT. This translates into CASTTTSGPDTQYF.

The chain links TRBV9 to TRBJ1-2; TRBD1 matches at 7 bases. V was pared by 4 bases and J by 8 bases, with 8 bases of the junction left unmatched. The CDR3 length is 13 residues. Germline assignment: CDR1 SGDLS and CDR2 YYNGEE. The CDR3 sequence: CASSSRQGGGYTF. The CDR3, as DNA: TGTGCCAGCAGCTCCCGACAGGGAGGCGGCTACACCTTC.

The chain is built from TRBV5-4 and TRBJ2-1; 8 bases are a match to TRBD2. The CDR3 runs to 16 residues. Trimming removed 0 bases from V and 7 bases from J; junction bases left unmatched: 9. Germline V gives CDR1 SGHNT, CDR2 YYREEE (reference sequence). CDR3 sequence: CASSLAAGRAGNEQFF. The CDR3 DNA follows: TGTGCCAGCAGCTTGGCCGCCGGGAGGGCCGGGAATGAGCAGTTCTTC.

The J gene is TRBJ2-7, the V gene TRBV24-1; no clear D. V lost 4 bases to trimming and J lost 0 bases, with 12 bases between them. Germline lookup yields CDR1 KGHDR and CDR2 SFDVKD. CDR3 length: 15 residues. CDR3 amino acids: CATSEGTGFSYEQYF. The CDR3 DNA sequence: TGTGCCACCAGTGAAGGCACCGGGTTCTCCTACGAGCAGTACTTC.

The chain carries TRBV10-3 and TRBJ1-1; 7 positions match TRBD1. Germline-derived CDR1 and CDR2 are ENHRY and SYGVKD. This CDR3 is 16 amino acids long. The V and J ends lost 6 bases and 0 bases, in that order; junction bases with no gene match: 10. CDR3 nucleotide sequence: TGTGCCATCAGGCGGGACAGCGGCCAAATGAACACTGAAGCTTTCTTT. Its translation is CAIRRDSGQMNTEAFF.

The chain carries TRBV27 and TRBJ2-6; TRBD1 aligns across 10 bases. V lost 6 bases to trimming and J lost 0 bases; unmatched junction nucleotides: 5. The CDR3 is made up of 17 amino acids. CDR1 is MNHEY, CDR2 SMNVEV, per germline (reference sequence). The CDR3 region is CASSRDRGLSGANVLTF. In DNA, the CDR3 is TGTGCCAGCAGCCGGGACAGGGGTCTCTCTGGGGCCAACGTCCTGACTTTC.

The chain employs TRBV7-6 and TRBJ1-1; D is perhaps TRBD1 (5 bases). V gave up 5 bases and J gave up 2 bases, with 9 bases separating them. The CDR3 sequence is 13 residues long. Germline assignment: CDR1 SGHVS and CDR2 FNYEAQ. The CDR3: CASSRDRNTEAFF. The CDR3 bases are TGTGCCAGCAGCCGCGACAGAAACACTGAAGCTTTCTTT.

This chain connects TRBV3-1 (or the pseudogene TRBV3-2) to TRBJ2-4; the D gene is possibly TRBD1 (6 bases). V was cut by 4 bases and J by 1 base, with 11 bases left in between. The CDR3 is 15 residues long. Germline V gives CDR1 LGHDT, CDR2 YNNKEL (reference sequence). DNA for the CDR3: TGTGCCAGCAGCCCCCAGGGGACGGCCAAAAACATTCAGTACTTC. Protein: CASSPQGTAKNIQYF.

The chain employs TRBV7-2 and TRBJ2-1; maybe TRBD1 (5 bases). The CDR3 runs to 13 residues. CDR1 is SGHTA, CDR2 FQGNSA, per germline. Trimming took 4 bases from V and 9 from J, leaving 13 bases between them. The CDR3 region is CASSSSRDSEQFF. As DNA, the CDR3 is TGTGCCAGCAGCTCGTCCAGAGACAGTGAGCAGTTCTTC.

The gene calls are TRBV4-1 and TRBJ1-2; D possibly corresponds to TRBD1 (6 bases). This CDR3 contains 15 residues. CDR1 MGHRA and CDR2 YSYEKL come from the germline V gene. With 1 base removed from V and 0 bases from J, the gap between germline ends came to 9 bases. The CDR3 here is CASSQGEGANYGYTF. The CDR3 nucleotides are TGCGCCAGCAGCCAAGGGGAGGGGGCTAACTATGGCTACACCTTC.

This clone was recorded once. The CDR3 reads CASSLEGVGVPQHF. CDR3 nucleotide sequence: TGTGCCAGCAGCTTAGAGGGAGTGGGAGTGCCCCAGCATTTT. The V call is TRBV7-6, the J call TRBJ1-5; D gene uncertain. This CDR3 is built from 14 residues. Trimming took 1 base from V and 9 from J, leaving 13 bases between them. Germline CDR1 SGHVS, CDR2 FNYEAQ.

The CDR3 here is CASSQDRRNTEAFF. CDR3 bases: TGTGCCAGCAGCCAAGACAGAAGGAACACTGAAGCTTTCTTT. V is TRBV4-2 and J is TRBJ1-1; D is unresolved. This CDR3 comprises 14 residues. The ends were cut back, 0 bases at V and 1 base at J, with 6 bases in the middle. CDR1 LGHNA and CDR2 YNFKEQ come from the germline V gene.

The chain combines TRBV5-6 with TRBJ2-1; TRBD2 is a possible D gene (5 bases). CDR3 length: 17 residues. Per the germline V gene, CDR1 is SGHDT and CDR2 is YYEEEE. V lost 0 bases, J lost 5 bases, and 18 bases lay in between. The CDR3 region is CASSLDGAATRHNEQFF. The CDR3 region has the DNA TGTGCCAGCAGCTTGGATGGAGCGGCCACTAGACACAATGAGCAGTTCTTC.

The chain carries TRBV5-4 and TRBJ1-2; TRBD1 matches 9 bases. The CDR3 totals 16 residues. From germline, CDR1 is SGHNT and CDR2 YYREEE (reference sequence). The J segment lost 4 bases and the V segment lost 4 bases, leaving 11 bases of the junction unmatched. The CDR3, as DNA: TGTGCCAGCAGCGGCCGGGACAGGGATTCCCTCTATGGCTACACCTTC. This encodes CASSGRDRDSLYGYTF.

In its sample, this clone was seen a few times. The chain employs TRBV7-2 and TRBJ1-3, with a possible D match to TRBD1 (5 bases). Trimming shortened V by 0 bases and J by 0 bases, and 9 bases separated the two germline ends. Germline CDR1 SGHTA, CDR2 FQGNSA. The CDR3 is 16 amino acids. The DNA for the CDR3 is TGTGCCAGCAGCTTAGCGTGGGGCGGCTCTGGAAACACCATATATTTT. It yields the protein CASSLAWGGSGNTIYF.

V gene TRBV11-3 combines with J gene TRBJ1-1; TRBD1 might be the D (6 bases). V lost 2 bases to trimming and J lost 3 bases, with 10 bases between them. The germline V gene has CDR1 SGHNT and CDR2 YENEEA. This CDR3 has 14 amino acids. For the CDR3, the DNA is TGTGCCAGCAGCTTAAACCCAGGGGACACTGAAGCTTTCTTT. It is translated as CASSLNPGDTEAFF.

This clone has a handful of counts. The chain employs TRBV30 and TRBJ1-2, with D maybe TRBD1 (6 bases). The CDR3 spans 15 residues. Germline values: CDR1 GTSNPN, CDR2 SVGIG (reference sequence). The ends were cut back, 0 bases at V and 5 bases at J, with 16 bases in the middle. CDR3 bases: TGTGCCTGGAGTGTACAGGGCAGGGGTGGATATGGCTACACCTTC. Encoded protein: CAWSVQGRGGYGYTF. Combining the CDR3 with reference TRBV30 and TRBJ1-2 gives the whole variable domain SQTIHQWPATLVQPVGSPLSLECTVEGTSNPNLYWYRQAAGRGLQLLFYSVGIGQISSEVPQNLSASRPQDRQFILSSKKLLLSDSGFYLCAWSVQGRGGYGYTFGSGTRLTVV.

The chain uses TRBV2 and TRBJ2-5; 13 positions agree with TRBD2. This CDR3 has 16 residues. The V gene's germline CDR1 is SNHLY and CDR2 FYNNEI. The V gene end was trimmed by 6 bases and the J gene end by 5 bases; junction bases not matched to a gene: 9. The CDR3 region has the DNA TGTGCCAGCAGGCCCCAGACTAGCGGGGGGTGGGAGACCCAGTACTTC. It translates to CASRPQTSGGWETQYF.

This clone was observed a handful of times. The chain combines TRBV21-1 with TRBJ2-7; no DNA check was done on the table's D call, TRBD2. TRBV21-1 is listed as a pseudogene. This CDR3 comprises 9 residues. Here the CDR3 DNA reads TGTGCCAGCGGCGGGAAGGGTAACTTC. It codes for CASGGKGNF.

This clone has just a few counts. Within the sample, other DNA sequences also encode this same CDR3. The chain has TRBV7-9 and TRBJ2-5; D gene uncertain. CDR3 size: 11 residues. Germline-derived CDR1 and CDR2 are SEHNR and FQNEAQ (reference sequence). V dropped 2 bases and J dropped 4 bases, with 2 bases sitting between them. The DNA for the CDR3 is TGTGCCAGCAGCTTACTAGAGACCCAGTACTTC. Translation: CASSLLETQYF.

The V call is TRBV3-1 (or the pseudogene TRBV3-2), the J call TRBJ2-7, with D maybe TRBD1 (5 bases). Germline CDR1 is LGHDT and CDR2 is YNNKEL (reference sequence). Between the trimmed V and J ends, which lost 1 base and 2 bases, there was a span of 12 bases. The CDR3 has 15 amino acids. This chain's CDR3 is CASSQVGAIAYEQYF. The DNA for the CDR3 is TGTGCCAGCAGCCAAGTTGGGGCAATCGCCTACGAGCAGTACTTC.

The chain has TRBV5-6 and TRBJ1-4, with D unclear. Trimming left V 2 bases short and J 5 bases short, with 13 bases between. Germline CDR1 is SGHDT and CDR2 is YYEEEE. The CDR3 runs 15 residues. CDR3 sequence reads: CASSFLGGGNEKLFF. The CDR3 DNA follows: TGTGCCAGCAGCTTTTTAGGAGGAGGGAATGAAAAACTGTTTTTT.

The chain employs TRBV4-2 and TRBJ1-5, with D perhaps matching TRBD1 (6 bases). This CDR3 has 16 residues. Trimming left V 3 bases short and J 0 bases short, with 12 bases between. In germline, CDR1 is LGHNA, CDR2 YNFKEQ. CDR3 amino acids: CASSQATGSSNQPQHF. The CDR3 nucleotides are TGTGCCAGCAGCCAGGCAACAGGGAGTAGCAATCAGCCCCAGCATTTT.

The V and J genes are TRBV6-5 and TRBJ2-2; tentatively, D is TRBD1 (6 bases). The germline gives CDR1 MNHEY, CDR2 SVGAGI. CDR3 length equals 12 residues. Trimming pared 8 bases from V and 6 bases from J, leaving 10 bases between. The CDR3 sequence is CASYRDAGELFF. The CDR3 nucleotides are TGTGCCAGCTACAGGGACGCCGGGGAGCTGTTTTTT.

The chain is built from TRBV28 and TRBJ2-4; TRBD1 matches at 11 bases. Germline values: CDR1 MDHEN, CDR2 SYDVKM. The CDR3 spans 15 residues. Trimming at V came to 6 bases and at J to 7 bases, leaving 8 bases not matched to a gene. The CDR3 reads CASSFWTGGTNIQYF. The CDR3 DNA follows: TGTGCCAGCAGCTTCTGGACAGGGGGCACGAACATTCAGTACTTC.

This sequence joins TRBV19 and TRBJ2-5, with 7 bases fitting TRBD1. Germline CDR1 LNHDA, CDR2 SQIVND (reference sequence). The CDR3 contains 14 residues. V lost 5 bases to trimming and J lost 1 base; unmatched junction nucleotides: 4. CDR3: CASSPGTAQETQYF. The DNA for the CDR3 is TGTGCCAGTAGTCCCGGGACAGCCCAAGAGACCCAGTACTTC.